Sequencing of this T cell receptor beta chain was carried out in a study of cytomegalovirus exposure and HLA in healthy donors. Overall study: T cells numbering some 170 million yielded more than 100 million unique TCR beta sequences in an earlier analysis.

PCR amplification relied on 60 Vbeta primers (plus 13 Jbeta primers). Measured with immunoSEQ multiplex PCR; TCRdb has only the in-frame clones, and not every one. In the table there are about 150,000 clones, about four fifths of which are singletons. CDR3 size: 15 residues. Per germline, CDR1 MNHNS and CDR2 SASEGT. The trim removed 1 base at V and 7 bases at J, leaving 6 bases unmatched. Study conclusions and caveats: Cytomegalovirus association was listed for roughly 160 TCR beta chains.

Points on this clone: No antigen is known for it.

The chain is built from TRBV6-1 and TRBJ1-4; TRBD1 aligns across 7 bases. This TCR derives from a man younger than 45 in good health and CMV-seropositive. The sample consisted of PBMCs. The DNA of the CDR3 is TGTGCCAGCAGTGAAGACAGGGGTGGCAGTGAAAAACTGTTTTTT. Translated: CASSEDRGGSEKLFF.